This is a list of T cell receptor beta chains from one sample in a study of persistence of HIV-infected CD4 T cells. Method: immunoSEQ multiplex PCR; TCRdb's copy keeps in-frame clones and lacks some. The repertoire includes some 45,000 clones, roughly 90% of them detected once, and more than 0.4% sits in the top ten. Which antigens these TCRs recognize remains unknown. Sequences were derived from CD4+ T cells sorted from PBMCs after approximately 19-hour stimulation, sampled from a patient who received antiretroviral therapy. The receptor set was obtained from an adult woman with HIV who was CMV-seropositive. Both conserved end residues are part of each CDR3. Each record gives: clone size, J gene, V gene, D gene, CDR3 protein, CDR3 DNA. The D gene is left open where the match is weak. Expanded clones get a size class; other rows say once, few or many, or leave the size out.

clone size: -; J gene: TRBJ2-5; V gene: TRBV7-8; D gene: -; CDR3 protein: CASSPWRIQETQYF; CDR3 DNA: TGTGCCAGCAGTCCCTGGCGGATCCAAGAGACCCAGTACTTC
clone size: -; J gene: TRBJ1-5; V gene: TRBV2; D gene: -; CDR3 protein: CASSTQGMGNQPQHF; CDR3 DNA: TGTGCCAGCAGTACTCAGGGAATGGGCAATCAGCCCCAGCATTTT
clone size: -; J gene: TRBJ1-2; V gene: TRBV25-1; D gene: TRBD1; CDR3 protein: CASSVQGQGGGYTF; CDR3 DNA: TGTGCCAGCAGTGTTCAGGGACAGGGGGGAGGCTACACCTTC
clone size: -; J gene: TRBJ2-5; V gene: TRBV5-8; D gene: -; CDR3 protein: CASSPGTQVQETQYF; CDR3 DNA: TGTGCCAGCAGCCCAGGAACACAGGTTCAAGAGACCCAGTACTTC
clone size: -; J gene: TRBJ1-3; V gene: TRBV5-1; D gene: -; CDR3 protein: CASSYGPYSGNTIYF; CDR3 DNA: TGCGCCAGCAGTTACGGACCATACTCTGGAAACACCATATATTTT
clone size: few; J gene: TRBJ1-2; V gene: TRBV3-1/TRBV3-2; D gene: -; CDR3 protein: CASSQDGVRGGYTF; CDR3 DNA: TGTGCCAGCAGTCAAGACGGCGTGAGGGGGGGCTACACCTTC
clone size: -; J gene: TRBJ1-5; V gene: TRBV6-5; D gene: -; CDR3 protein: CASSALGQSHQPQHF; CDR3 DNA: TGTGCCAGCAGCGCCCTGGGACAATCCCATCAGCCCCAGCATTTT
clone size: -; J gene: TRBJ1-3; V gene: TRBV30; D gene: -; CDR3 protein: CAWNRGAGNTIYF; CDR3 DNA: TGTGCCTGGAATCGGGGGGCTGGAAACACCATATATTTT
clone size: -; J gene: TRBJ1-3; V gene: TRBV7-8; D gene: -; CDR3 protein: CASSLAFSQSGNTIYF; CDR3 DNA: TGTGCCAGCAGCTTAGCGTTTAGTCAGTCTGGAAACACCATATATTTT
clone size: -; J gene: TRBJ2-3; V gene: TRBV5-4; D gene: -; CDR3 protein: CASSSGTTSTDTQYF; CDR3 DNA: TGTGCCAGCAGCTCCGGGACAACTAGCACAGATACGCAGTATTTT
clone size: -; J gene: TRBJ2-2; V gene: TRBV2; D gene: -; CDR3 protein: CASSEAGGTNTGELFF; CDR3 DNA: TGTGCCAGCAGTGAAGCAGGGGGTACGAACACCGGGGAGCTGTTTTTT
clone size: -; J gene: TRBJ2-7; V gene: TRBV7-9; D gene: -; CDR3 protein: CASSFVEYEQYF; CDR3 DNA: TGTGCCAGCAGCTTCGTAGAATACGAGCAGTACTTC
clone size: -; J gene: TRBJ2-7; V gene: TRBV5-6; D gene: TRBD1; CDR3 protein: CASSRVDREMDEQYF; CDR3 DNA: TGTGCCAGCAGCCGCGTTGACAGGGAAATGGACGAGCAGTACTTC
clone size: few; J gene: TRBJ1-2; V gene: TRBV5-1; D gene: -; CDR3 protein: CASSLVAGDGYTF; CDR3 DNA: TGCGCCAGCAGCTTGGTAGCGGGAGATGGCTACACCTTC
clone size: -; J gene: TRBJ2-6; V gene: TRBV5-5; D gene: -; CDR3 protein: CASSLGVGANVLTF; CDR3 DNA: TGTGCCAGCAGCTTGGGTGTTGGGGCCAACGTCCTGACTTTC
clone size: once; J gene: TRBJ1-2; V gene: TRBV7-9; D gene: -; CDR3 protein: CASIKTPGHLGGYTF; CDR3 DNA: TGTGCCAGCATCAAAACGCCGGGACATCTGGGTGGCTACACCTTC
clone size: -; J gene: TRBJ2-1; V gene: TRBV7-9; D gene: -; CDR3 protein: CASSLVTSGRDNEQFF; CDR3 DNA: TGTGCCAGCAGCTTAGTAACTTCGGGCAGGGACAATGAGCAGTTCTTC
clone size: -; J gene: TRBJ1-4; V gene: TRBV30; D gene: -; CDR3 protein: CAWRSSLMKELFF; CDR3 DNA: TGTGCCTGGAGAAGCAGTTTAATGAAAGAACTGTTTTTT
clone size: -; J gene: TRBJ2-5; V gene: TRBV5-4; D gene: -; CDR3 protein: CASSLGPRSQETQYF; CDR3 DNA: TGTGCCAGCAGCCTGGGGCCCAGGAGCCAAGAGACCCAGTACTTC
clone size: -; J gene: TRBJ2-3; V gene: TRBV7-9; D gene: -; CDR3 protein: CASSPETDTQYF; CDR3 DNA: TGCGCCAGCAGCCCCGAAACAGATACGCAGTATTTT
clone size: once; J gene: TRBJ2-1; V gene: TRBV7-3; D gene: TRBD2; CDR3 protein: CASSRTSGGDEQFF; CDR3 DNA: TGTGCCAGCAGCCGGACTAGCGGGGGTGATGAGCAGTTCTTC
clone size: -; J gene: TRBJ1-1; V gene: TRBV29-1; D gene: TRBD1; CDR3 protein: CSADRGLNTEAFF; CDR3 DNA: TGCAGCGCAGACAGGGGTTTGAACACTGAAGCTTTCTTT
clone size: -; J gene: TRBJ1-2; V gene: TRBV5-7; D gene: TRBD1; CDR3 protein: CASSFRDRVYYGYTF; CDR3 DNA: TGTGCCAGCAGCTTCCGGGACAGGGTTTACTATGGCTACACCTTC
clone size: -; J gene: TRBJ1-1; V gene: TRBV6-5; D gene: -; CDR3 protein: CASSYSTLRDQAFF; CDR3 DNA: TGTGCCAGCAGTTACTCGACGCTGAGGGACCAAGCTTTCTTT
clone size: -; J gene: TRBJ1-2; V gene: TRBV24-1; D gene: TRBD1; CDR3 protein: CATSEIGTAYGYTF; CDR3 DNA: TGTGCCACCAGTGAAATCGGGACAGCCTATGGCTACACCTTC
clone size: -; J gene: TRBJ2-1; V gene: TRBV15; D gene: TRBD2; CDR3 protein: CATSRDHVSGGYNEQFF; CDR3 DNA: TGTGCCACCAGCAGAGATCATGTTAGCGGGGGCTACAATGAGCAGTTCTTC
clone size: -; J gene: TRBJ2-2; V gene: TRBV6-5; D gene: -; CDR3 protein: CASSPRPRSTGELFF; CDR3 DNA: TGTGCCAGCAGTCCCCGACCCCGGAGCACCGGGGAGCTGTTTTTT
clone size: -; J gene: TRBJ2-1; V gene: TRBV18; D gene: -; CDR3 protein: CASSPVRENNEQFF; CDR3 DNA: TGTGCCAGCTCACCGGTCAGGGAGAACAATGAGCAGTTCTTC
clone size: -; J gene: TRBJ1-4; V gene: TRBV12-3/TRBV12-4; D gene: -; CDR3 protein: CASSPSGGEKLFF; CDR3 DNA: TGTGCCAGCAGTCCATCCGGGGGTGAAAAACTGTTTTTT
clone size: -; J gene: TRBJ2-5; V gene: TRBV6-4; D gene: TRBD2; CDR3 protein: CASSEVAGGQETQYF; CDR3 DNA: TGTGCCAGCAGTGAGGTAGCGGGGGGCCAAGAGACCCAGTACTTC
clone size: few; J gene: TRBJ1-5; V gene: TRBV7-8; D gene: TRBD1; CDR3 protein: CASSSMQGDNQPQHF; CDR3 DNA: TGTGCCAGCAGCTCCATGCAGGGGGACAATCAGCCCCAGCATTTT
clone size: -; J gene: TRBJ1-5; V gene: TRBV6-5; D gene: TRBD1; CDR3 protein: CASSYSGDRGNQPQHF; CDR3 DNA: TGTGCCAGCAGTTACTCGGGCGACAGGGGCAATCAGCCCCAGCATTTT
clone size: -; J gene: TRBJ1-2; V gene: TRBV7-3; D gene: -; CDR3 protein: CASSPGVPYGYTF; CDR3 DNA: TGTGCCAGCAGCCCCGGCGTTCCCTATGGCTACACCTTC
clone size: -; J gene: TRBJ1-1; V gene: TRBV7-2; D gene: -; CDR3 protein: CASSLALNSEAFF; CDR3 DNA: TGTGCCAGCAGCTTAGCGCTTAACTCTGAAGCTTTCTTT
clone size: -; J gene: TRBJ1-4; V gene: TRBV10-3; D gene: -; CDR3 protein: CATNDGTRNEKLFF; CDR3 DNA: TGTGCCACCAATGACGGGACACGTAATGAAAAACTGTTTTTT
clone size: -; J gene: TRBJ2-1; V gene: TRBV15; D gene: -; CDR3 protein: CATSRVRVGEQFF; CDR3 DNA: TGTGCCACCAGCAGAGTGCGGGTTGGAGAGCAGTTCTTC
clone size: -; J gene: TRBJ2-1; V gene: TRBV4-1; D gene: -; CDR3 protein: CASSLTTSNEQFF; CDR3 DNA: TGCGCCAGCAGCCTAACTACCTCCAATGAGCAGTTCTTC
clone size: -; J gene: TRBJ2-2; V gene: TRBV5-1; D gene: -; CDR3 protein: CASRSVGQTGGELFF; CDR3 DNA: TGCGCCAGCCGATCGGTAGGGCAGACAGGCGGGGAGCTGTTTTTT
clone size: few; J gene: TRBJ2-5; V gene: TRBV6-5; D gene: -; CDR3 protein: CASRWTAAQETQYF; CDR3 DNA: TGTGCCAGCAGATGGACAGCAGCTCAGGAGACCCAGTACTTC
clone size: -; J gene: TRBJ1-2; V gene: TRBV30; D gene: -; CDR3 protein: CAWSVSGGDGYTF; CDR3 DNA: TGTGCCTGGAGTGTATCCGGGGGAGACGGCTACACCTTC
clone size: -; J gene: TRBJ1-1; V gene: TRBV15; D gene: -; CDR3 protein: CATSRDMAGNTEAFF; CDR3 DNA: TGTGCCACCAGCAGAGACATGGCAGGGAACACTGAAGCTTTCTTT
clone size: -; J gene: TRBJ1-1; V gene: TRBV5-1; D gene: -; CDR3 protein: CASSLESVLFGEAFF; CDR3 DNA: TGCGCCAGCAGCTTGGAGTCGGTTCTCTTTGGTGAAGCTTTCTTT